This section outlines one T cell receptor beta chain sequence together with its context. cDNA synthesis used the whole RNA isolate, giving expressed TCRB sequences. Sequencing was performed with immunoSEQ multiplex PCR; in TCRdb, only in-frame clones are kept and a portion is missing. This sample has about 150,000 clones; 11% occur once, and the top ten carry around 2%. The data originate from a study of beta chain features in type 1 diabetes. Germline CDR1 is SGHTA and CDR2 is FQGNSA. V gave up 8 bases and J gave up 12 bases, with 8 bases separating them. CDR3 length: 9 amino acids. Sequencing input: central memory CD4+ T cells from blood. The J gene is TRBJ2-1, the V gene TRBV7-2; D is possibly TRBD1 (5 bases). The sequence was obtained from a man aged 18 to 30 in good health. The CDR3 nucleotides are TGTGCCAGCGCTCAGGGGCAGTTCTTC. Translating it yields CASAQGQFF. The whole variable domain, remainder taken from reference TRBV7-2 and TRBJ2-1, is GAGVSQSPSNKVTEKGKDVELRCDPISGHTALYWYRQSLGQGLEFLIYFQGNSAPDKSGLPSDRFSAERTGGSVSTLTIQRTQQEDSAVYLCASAQGQFFGPGTRLTVL.